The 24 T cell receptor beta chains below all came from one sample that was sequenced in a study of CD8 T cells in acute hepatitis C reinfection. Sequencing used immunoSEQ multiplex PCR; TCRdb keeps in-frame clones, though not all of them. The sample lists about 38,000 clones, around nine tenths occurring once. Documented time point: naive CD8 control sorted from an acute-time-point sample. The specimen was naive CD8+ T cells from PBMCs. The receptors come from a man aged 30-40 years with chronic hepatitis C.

CDR3 protein: CASKTFRVAQETQYF. CDR3 nucleotide sequence: TGTGCCAGCAAGACTTTTAGGGTGGCTCAAGAGACCCAGTACTTC. The chain recombines TRBV6-5 with TRBJ2-5, with D unclear. The CDR3 spans 15 residues. Germline V CDR1 and CDR2: MNHEY, SVGAGI. The ends were cut back, 7 bases at V and 2 bases at J, with 17 bases in the middle.

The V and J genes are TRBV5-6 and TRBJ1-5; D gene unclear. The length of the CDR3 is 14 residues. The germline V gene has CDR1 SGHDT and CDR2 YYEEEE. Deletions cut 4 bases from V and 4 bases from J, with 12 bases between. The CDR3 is CASSKTSGNQPQHF. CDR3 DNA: TGTGCCAGCAGCAAAACTTCGGGGAATCAGCCCCAGCATTTT.

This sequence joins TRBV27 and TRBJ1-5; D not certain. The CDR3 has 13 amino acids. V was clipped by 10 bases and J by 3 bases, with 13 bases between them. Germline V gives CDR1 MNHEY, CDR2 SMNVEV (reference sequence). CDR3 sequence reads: CATSDGFNQPQHF. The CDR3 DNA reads TGTGCCACCAGCGACGGTTTCAATCAGCCCCAGCATTTT.

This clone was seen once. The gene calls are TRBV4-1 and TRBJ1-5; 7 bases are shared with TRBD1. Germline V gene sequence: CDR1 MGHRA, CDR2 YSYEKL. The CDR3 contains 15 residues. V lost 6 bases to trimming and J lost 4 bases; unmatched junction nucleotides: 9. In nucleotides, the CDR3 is TGCGCCAGCAGTGATAGACAGGGACCTAATCAGCCCCAGCATTTT. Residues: CASSDRQGPNQPQHF.

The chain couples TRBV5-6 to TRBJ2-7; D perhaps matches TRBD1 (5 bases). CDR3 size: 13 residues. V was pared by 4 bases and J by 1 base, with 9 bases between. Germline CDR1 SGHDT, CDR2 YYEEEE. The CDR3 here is CASSLGASYEQYF. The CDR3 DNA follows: TGTGCCAGCAGCCTAGGGGCTTCCTACGAGCAGTACTTC.

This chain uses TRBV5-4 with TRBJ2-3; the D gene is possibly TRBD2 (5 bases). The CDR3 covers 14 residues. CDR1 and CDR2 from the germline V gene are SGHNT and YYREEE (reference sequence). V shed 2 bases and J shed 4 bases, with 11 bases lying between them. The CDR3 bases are TGTGCCAGCAGCTTTCAGGCCGGGGCAGATACGCAGTATTTT. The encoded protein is CASSFQAGADTQYF.

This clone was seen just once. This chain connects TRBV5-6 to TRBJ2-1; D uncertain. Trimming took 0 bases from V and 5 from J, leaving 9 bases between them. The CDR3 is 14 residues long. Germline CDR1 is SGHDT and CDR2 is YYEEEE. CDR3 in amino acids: CASSLVGPDNEQFF. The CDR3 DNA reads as TGTGCCAGCAGCTTGGTTGGACCCGACAATGAGCAGTTCTTC.

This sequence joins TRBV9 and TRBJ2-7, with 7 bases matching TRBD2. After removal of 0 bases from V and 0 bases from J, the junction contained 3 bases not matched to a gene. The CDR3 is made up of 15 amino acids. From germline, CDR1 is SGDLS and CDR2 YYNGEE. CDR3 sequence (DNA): TGTGCCAGCAGCGTAGCCGGGGGGACCTCCTACGAGCAGTACTTC. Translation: CASSVAGGTSYEQYF.

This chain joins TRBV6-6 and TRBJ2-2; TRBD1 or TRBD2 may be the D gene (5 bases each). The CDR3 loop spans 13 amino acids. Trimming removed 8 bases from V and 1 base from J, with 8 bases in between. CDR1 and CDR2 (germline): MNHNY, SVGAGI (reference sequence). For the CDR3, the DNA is TGTGCCAGCGGGGGTATGAACACCGGGGAGCTGTTTTTT. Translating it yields CASGGMNTGELFF.

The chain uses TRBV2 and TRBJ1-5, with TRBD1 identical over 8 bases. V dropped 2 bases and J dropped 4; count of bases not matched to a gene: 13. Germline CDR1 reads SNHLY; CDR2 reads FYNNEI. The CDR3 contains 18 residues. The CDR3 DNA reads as TGTGCCAGCAGTGAAACGGCAGGGGGCGAGGGGTATAATCAGCCCCAGCATTTT. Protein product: CASSETAGGEGYNQPQHF.

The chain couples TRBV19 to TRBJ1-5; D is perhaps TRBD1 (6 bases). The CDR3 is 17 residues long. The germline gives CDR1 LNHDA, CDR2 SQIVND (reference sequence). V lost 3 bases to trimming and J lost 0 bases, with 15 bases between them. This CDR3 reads CASSIGQRGYSNQPQHF. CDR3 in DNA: TGTGCCAGTAGTATTGGACAGCGTGGGTATAGCAATCAGCCCCAGCATTTT.

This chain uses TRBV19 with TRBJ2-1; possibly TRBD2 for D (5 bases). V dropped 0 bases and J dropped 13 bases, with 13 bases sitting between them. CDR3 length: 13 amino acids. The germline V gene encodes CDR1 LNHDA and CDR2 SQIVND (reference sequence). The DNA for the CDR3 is TGTGCCAGTAGTATAGATCTCGGGGTGCACCAGTTCTTC. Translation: CASSIDLGVHQFF.

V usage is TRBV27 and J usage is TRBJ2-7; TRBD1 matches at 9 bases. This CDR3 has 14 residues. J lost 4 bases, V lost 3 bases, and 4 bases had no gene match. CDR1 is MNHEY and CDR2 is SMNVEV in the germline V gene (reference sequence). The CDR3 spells CASSFGTGSYEQYF. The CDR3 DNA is TGTGCCAGCAGTTTCGGGACAGGGTCGTACGAGCAGTACTTC.

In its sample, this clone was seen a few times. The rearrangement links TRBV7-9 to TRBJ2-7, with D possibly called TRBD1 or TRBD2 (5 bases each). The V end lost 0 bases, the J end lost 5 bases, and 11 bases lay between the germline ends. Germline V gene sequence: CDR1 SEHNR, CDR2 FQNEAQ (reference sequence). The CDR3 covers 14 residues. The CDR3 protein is CASSLAPGPHEQYF. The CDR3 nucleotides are TGTGCCAGCAGCTTAGCCCCGGGACCTCACGAGCAGTACTTC.

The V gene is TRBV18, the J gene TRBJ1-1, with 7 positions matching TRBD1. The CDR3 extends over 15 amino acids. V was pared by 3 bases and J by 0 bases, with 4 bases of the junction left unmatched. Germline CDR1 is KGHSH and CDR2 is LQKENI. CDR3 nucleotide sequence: TGTGCCAGCTCACCCTTGGACAGGATGAACACTGAAGCTTTCTTT. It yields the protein CASSPLDRMNTEAFF.

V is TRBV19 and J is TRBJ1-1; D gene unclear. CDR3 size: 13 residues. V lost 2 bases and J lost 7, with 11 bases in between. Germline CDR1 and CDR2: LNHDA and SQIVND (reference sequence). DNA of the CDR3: TGTGCCAGTAGTATATCGAGGTCCGGTGAAGCTTTCTTT. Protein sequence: CASSISRSGEAFF.

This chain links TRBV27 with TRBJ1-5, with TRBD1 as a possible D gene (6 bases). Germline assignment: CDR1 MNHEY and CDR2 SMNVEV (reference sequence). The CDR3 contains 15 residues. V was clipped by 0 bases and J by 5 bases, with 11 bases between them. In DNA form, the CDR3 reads TGTGCCAGCAGTTTATCGAGTGGGGGCTATCAGCCCCAGCATTTT. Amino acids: CASSLSSGGYQPQHF.

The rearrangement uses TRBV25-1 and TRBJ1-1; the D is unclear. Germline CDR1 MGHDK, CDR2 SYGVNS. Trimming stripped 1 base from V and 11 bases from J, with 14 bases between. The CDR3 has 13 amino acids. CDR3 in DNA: TGTGCCAGCAGTGAATTCCTGGGTTTTCCGGCTTTCTTT. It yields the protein CASSEFLGFPAFF.

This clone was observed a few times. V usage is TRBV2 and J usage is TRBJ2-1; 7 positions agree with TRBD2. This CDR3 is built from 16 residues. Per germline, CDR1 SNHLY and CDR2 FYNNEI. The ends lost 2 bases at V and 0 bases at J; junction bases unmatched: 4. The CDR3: CASSETGGSSYNEQFF. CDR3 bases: TGTGCCAGCAGTGAAACTGGCGGGAGCTCCTACAATGAGCAGTTCTTC.

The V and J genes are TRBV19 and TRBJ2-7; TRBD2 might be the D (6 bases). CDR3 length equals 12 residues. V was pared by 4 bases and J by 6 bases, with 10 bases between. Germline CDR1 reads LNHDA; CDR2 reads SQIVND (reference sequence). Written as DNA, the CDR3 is TGTGCCAGTAGTACTGGAGGGGCCGAGCAGTACTTC. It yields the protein CASSTGGAEQYF.

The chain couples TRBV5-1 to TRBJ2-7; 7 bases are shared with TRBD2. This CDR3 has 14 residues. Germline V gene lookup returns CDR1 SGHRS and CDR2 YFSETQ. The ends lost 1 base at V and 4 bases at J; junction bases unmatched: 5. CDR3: CASSLTGGGYEQYF. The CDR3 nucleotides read TGCGCCAGCAGCTTGACGGGAGGCGGGTACGAGCAGTACTTC.

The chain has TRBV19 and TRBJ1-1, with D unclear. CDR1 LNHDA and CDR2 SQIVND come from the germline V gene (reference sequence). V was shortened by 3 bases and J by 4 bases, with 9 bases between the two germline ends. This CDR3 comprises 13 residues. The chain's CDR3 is CASSIEGFTEAFF. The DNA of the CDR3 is TGTGCCAGTAGTATTGAGGGTTTCACTGAAGCTTTCTTT.

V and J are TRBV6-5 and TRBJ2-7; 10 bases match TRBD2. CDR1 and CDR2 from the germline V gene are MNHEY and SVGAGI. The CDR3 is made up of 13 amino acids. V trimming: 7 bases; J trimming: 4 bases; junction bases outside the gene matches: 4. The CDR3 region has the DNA TGTGCCAGCATCCCTAGCGGGAGTTACGAGCAGTACTTC. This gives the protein CASIPSGSYEQYF.

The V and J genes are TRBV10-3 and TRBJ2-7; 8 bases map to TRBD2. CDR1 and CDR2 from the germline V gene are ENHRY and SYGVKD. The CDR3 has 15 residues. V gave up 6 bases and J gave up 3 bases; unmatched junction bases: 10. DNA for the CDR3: TGTGCCATCAGCCCCTCTTCCGGGACTAGCTACGAGCAGTACTTC. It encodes CAISPSSGTSYEQYF.